The clone carrying this T cell receptor beta chain has more than one count but fewer than ten. The antigen is unknown. This specimen belongs to a study of blood T cells in healthy people across ages. A second about 7 to 11 cycle PCR used barcoded and J-beta primers. Every cDNA molecule carried a tag from a template-switch adaptor bearing 12 random nucleotides. MiXCR, run by TCRdb on the 5' RACE reads, gives a single entry per CDR3 protein. Of roughly 1.7 million distinct CDR3 sequences listed, roughly 32% are singletons. Donation came from healthy Caucasian individuals in Russia who were aged 6 to 90. Extraction of total RNA produced a minimum of 6 micrograms from each sample. V dropped 3 bases and J dropped 3 bases, with 11 bases sitting between them. The germline V gene encodes CDR1 MDHEN and CDR2 SYDVKM. The CDR3 totals 14 residues. Study outcomes and limitations: Across the age range, TCR beta diversity per million T cells fell in a roughly linear way.

This TCR was sampled from a woman younger than 45 in good health. Sequencing used blood. The chain has TRBV28 and TRBJ1-2; D uncertain. The CDR3 nucleotides read TGTGCCAGCAGTTTGTCACAGCACCACTATGGCTACACCTTC. Translating it yields CASSLSQHHYGYTF.